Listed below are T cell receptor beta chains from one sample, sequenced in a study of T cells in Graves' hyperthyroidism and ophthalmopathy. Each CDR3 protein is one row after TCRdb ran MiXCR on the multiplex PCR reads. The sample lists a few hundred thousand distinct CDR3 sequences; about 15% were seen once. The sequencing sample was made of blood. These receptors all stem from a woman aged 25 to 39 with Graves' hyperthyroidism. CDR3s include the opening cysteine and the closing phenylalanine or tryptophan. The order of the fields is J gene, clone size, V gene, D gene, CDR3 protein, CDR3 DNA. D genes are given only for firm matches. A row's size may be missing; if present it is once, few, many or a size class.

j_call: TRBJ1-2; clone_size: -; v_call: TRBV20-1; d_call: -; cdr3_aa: CSARVGGDYGYTF; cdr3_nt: TGCAGTGCTAGAGTGGGGGGGGACTATGGCTACACCTTC
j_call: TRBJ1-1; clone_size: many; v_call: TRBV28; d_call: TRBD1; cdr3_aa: CASITGQAGSTEAFF; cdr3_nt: TGTGCCAGCATCACCGGACAGGCCGGGAGCACTGAAGCTTTCTTT
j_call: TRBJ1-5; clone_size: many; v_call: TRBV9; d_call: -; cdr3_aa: CASSVGVSNQPQHF; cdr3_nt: TGTGCCAGCAGCGTAGGGGTTAGCAATCAGCCCCAGCATTTT
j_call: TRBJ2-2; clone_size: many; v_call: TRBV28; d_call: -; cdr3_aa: CASSLSLLTANTGELFF; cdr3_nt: TGTGCCAGCAGTTTATCGCTCCTGACAGCGAACACCGGGGAGCTGTTTTTT
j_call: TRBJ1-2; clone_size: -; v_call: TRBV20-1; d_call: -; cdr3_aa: CSARDLVYTGGFGGYTF; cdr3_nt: TGCAGTGCTAGAGATTTAGTATACACGGGGGGTTTTGGAGGCTACACCTTC
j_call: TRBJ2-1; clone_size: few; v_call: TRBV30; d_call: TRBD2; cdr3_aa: CAWKKGLAGADEQFF; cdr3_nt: TGTGCCTGGAAAAAGGGGCTAGCGGGAGCGGATGAGCAGTTCTTC
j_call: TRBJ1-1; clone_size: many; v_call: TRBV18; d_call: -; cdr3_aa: CASSTSTANTEAFF; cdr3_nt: TGTGCCAGCTCAACGTCCACCGCGAACACTGAAGCTTTCTTT
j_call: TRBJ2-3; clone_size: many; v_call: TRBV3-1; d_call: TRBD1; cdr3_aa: CASSQIPGQRTDTQYF; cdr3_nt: TGTGCCAGCAGCCAAATTCCGGGACAGCGCACAGATACGCAGTATTTT
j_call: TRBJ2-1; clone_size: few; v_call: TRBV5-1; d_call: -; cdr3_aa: CASSPTGGTYNEQFF; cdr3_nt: TGCGCCAGCAGCCCCACAGGAGGCACCTACAATGAGCAGTTCTTC
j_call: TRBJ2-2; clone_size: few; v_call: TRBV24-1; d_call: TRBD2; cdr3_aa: CATSDTRLAGRTGELFF; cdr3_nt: TGTGCCACCAGTGATACTAGACTAGCGGGGCGCACCGGGGAGCTGTTTTTT
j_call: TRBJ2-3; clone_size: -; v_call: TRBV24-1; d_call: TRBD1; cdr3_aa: CATSDYRGYSSDTQYF; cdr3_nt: TGTGCCACCAGTGATTACAGGGGGTATTCGTCAGATACGCAGTATTTT
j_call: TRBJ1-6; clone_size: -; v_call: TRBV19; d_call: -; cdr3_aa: CASSSTTSDSPWSPLHF; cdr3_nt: TGTGCCAGTAGTTCCACGACTTCAGACTCCCCCTGGAGCCCCCTCCACTTT
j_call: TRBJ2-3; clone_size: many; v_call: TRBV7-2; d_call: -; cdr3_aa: CASSRITSSDTQYF; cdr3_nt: TGTGCCAGCAGCCGGATAACTAGCTCAGATACGCAGTATTTT
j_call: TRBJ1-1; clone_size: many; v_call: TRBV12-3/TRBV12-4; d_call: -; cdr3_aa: CASASRAAPEAFF; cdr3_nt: TGTGCCAGCGCTTCGAGGGCGGCCCCTGAAGCTTTCTTT
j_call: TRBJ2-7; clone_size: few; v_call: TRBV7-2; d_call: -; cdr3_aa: CASSHELGAGYEQYF; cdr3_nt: TGTGCCAGCAGCCACGAATTAGGTGCTGGCTACGAGCAGTACTTC
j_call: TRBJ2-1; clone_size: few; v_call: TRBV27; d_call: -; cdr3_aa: CASSYGHPSYNEQFF; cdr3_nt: TGTGCCAGCAGTTACGGTCATCCCTCCTACAATGAGCAGTTCTTC
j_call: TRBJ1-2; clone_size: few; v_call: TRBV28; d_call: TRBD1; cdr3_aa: CASGQGAGGYTF; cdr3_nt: TGTGCCAGCGGACAGGGGGCGGGTGGCTACACCTTC
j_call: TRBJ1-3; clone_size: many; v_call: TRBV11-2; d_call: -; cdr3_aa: CASSLVGPDSGNTIYF; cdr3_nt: TGTGCCAGCAGCTTAGTCGGGCCGGACTCTGGAAACACCATATATTTT
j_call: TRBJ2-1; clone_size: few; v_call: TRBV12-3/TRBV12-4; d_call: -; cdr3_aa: CASKVDNEQFF; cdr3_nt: TGTGCCAGCAAGGTGGACAATGAGCAGTTCTTC
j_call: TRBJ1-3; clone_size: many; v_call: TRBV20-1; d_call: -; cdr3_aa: CSAQQGVGNTIYF; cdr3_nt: TGCAGTGCTCAACAGGGTGTGGGAAACACCATATATTTT
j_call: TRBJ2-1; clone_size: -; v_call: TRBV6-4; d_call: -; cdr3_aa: CASRPAPDSYNEQFF; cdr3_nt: TGTGCCAGCAGGCCTGCTCCTGACTCCTACAATGAGCAGTTCTTC
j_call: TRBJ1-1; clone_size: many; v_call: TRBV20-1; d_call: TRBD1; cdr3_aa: CTGGAMNTEAFF; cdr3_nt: TGCACAGGGGGCGCGATGAACACTGAAGCTTTCTTT
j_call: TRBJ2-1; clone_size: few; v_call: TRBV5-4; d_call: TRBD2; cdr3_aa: CASSLAGRDDNEQFF; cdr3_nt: TGTGCCAGCAGCCTAGCGGGACGCGATGACAATGAGCAGTTCTTC
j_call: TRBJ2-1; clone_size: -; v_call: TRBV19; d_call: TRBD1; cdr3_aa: CASSSGQGSFTEQFF; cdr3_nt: TGTGCCAGTAGTTCGGGACAGGGTTCGTTTACTGAGCAGTTCTTC
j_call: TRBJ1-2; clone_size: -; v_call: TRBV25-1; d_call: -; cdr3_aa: CASTPSTGYGYTF; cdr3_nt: TGTGCCAGCACTCCCTCGACAGGCTATGGCTACACCTTC
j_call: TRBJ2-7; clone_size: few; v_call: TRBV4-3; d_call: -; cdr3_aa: CASSRVIRDYEQYF; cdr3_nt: TGCGCCAGCAGCCGAGTAATCCGGGACTACGAGCAGTACTTC
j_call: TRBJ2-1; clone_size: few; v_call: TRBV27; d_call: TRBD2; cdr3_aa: CASSLSFGPSGEGHPEQFF; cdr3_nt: TGTGCCAGCAGTTTATCGTTTGGACCCAGCGGGGAGGGCCACCCTGAGCAGTTCTTC
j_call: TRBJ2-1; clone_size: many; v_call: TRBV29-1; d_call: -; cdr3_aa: CSVHGMRDEQFF; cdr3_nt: TGCAGCGTTCACGGAATGAGGGATGAGCAGTTCTTC
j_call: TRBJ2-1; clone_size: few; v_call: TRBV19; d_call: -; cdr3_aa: CASSIVGLTEQFF; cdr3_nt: TGTGCCAGTAGTATAGTTGGTCTAACTGAGCAGTTCTTC
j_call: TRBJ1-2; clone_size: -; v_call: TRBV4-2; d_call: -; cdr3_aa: CASSQDEPANYGYTF; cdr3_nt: TGTGCCAGCAGCCAAGATGAACCAGCAAACTATGGCTACACCTTC
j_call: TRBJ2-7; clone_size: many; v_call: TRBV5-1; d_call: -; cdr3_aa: CASSLRVRGGTYEQYF; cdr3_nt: TGCGCCAGCAGCTTGAGGGTGAGGGGCGGGACCTACGAGCAGTACTTC
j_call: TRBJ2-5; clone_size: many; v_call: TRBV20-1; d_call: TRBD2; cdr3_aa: CSATGTSGGRTQYF; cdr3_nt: TGCAGTGCTACCGGGACTAGCGGGGGAAGAACCCAGTACTTC
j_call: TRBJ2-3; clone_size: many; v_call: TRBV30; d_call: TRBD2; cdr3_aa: CAWSVRAGTQYF; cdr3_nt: TGTGCCTGGAGTGTTCGAGCGGGGACGCAGTATTTT
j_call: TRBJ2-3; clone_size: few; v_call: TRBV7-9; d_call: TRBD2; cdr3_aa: CASSPRLAGETDTQYF; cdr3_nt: TGTGCCAGCAGCCCAAGACTAGCGGGAGAAACAGATACGCAGTATTTT
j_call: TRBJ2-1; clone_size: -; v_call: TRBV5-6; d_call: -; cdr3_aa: CASSFLDKGPNEQFF; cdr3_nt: TGTGCCAGCAGCTTTCTGGACAAGGGACCCAATGAGCAGTTCTTC
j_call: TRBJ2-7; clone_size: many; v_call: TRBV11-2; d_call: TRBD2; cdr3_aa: CASSILAGGPAEQYF; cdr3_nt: TGTGCCAGCAGCATACTAGCGGGAGGGCCAGCGGAGCAGTACTTC
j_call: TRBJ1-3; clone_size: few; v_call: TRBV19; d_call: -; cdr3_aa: CASSMWSETGNTIYF; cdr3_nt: TGTGCCAGTAGTATGTGGTCGGAGACTGGAAACACCATATATTTT
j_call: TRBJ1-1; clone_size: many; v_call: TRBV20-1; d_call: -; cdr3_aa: CSAPRGTEAFF; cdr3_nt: TGCAGTGCTCCACGTGGCACTGAAGCTTTCTTT
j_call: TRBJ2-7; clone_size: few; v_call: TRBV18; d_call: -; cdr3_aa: CASSPLQTYEQYF; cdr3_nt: TGTGCCAGCTCACCACTGCAGACCTACGAGCAGTACTTC
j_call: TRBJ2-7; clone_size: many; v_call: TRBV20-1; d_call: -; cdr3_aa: CSASRQGGYEQYF; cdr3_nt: TGCAGTGCTAGTAGGCAGGGAGGCTACGAGCAGTACTTC
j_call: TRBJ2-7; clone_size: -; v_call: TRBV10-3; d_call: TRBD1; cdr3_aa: CAISEPGQGASYEQYF; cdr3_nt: TGTGCCATCAGTGAGCCCGGACAGGGGGCCTCCTACGAGCAGTACTTC
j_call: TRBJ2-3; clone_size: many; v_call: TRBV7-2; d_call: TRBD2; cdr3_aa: CASSIPGLVADTQYF; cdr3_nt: TGTGCCAGCAGCATACCGGGACTAGTAGCAGATACGCAGTATTTT
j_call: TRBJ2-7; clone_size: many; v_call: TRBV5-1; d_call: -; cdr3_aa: CASSNVGDYEQYF; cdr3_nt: TGCGCCAGCAGCAATGTGGGAGATTACGAGCAGTACTTC
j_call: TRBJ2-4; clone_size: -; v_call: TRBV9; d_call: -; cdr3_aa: CASSPNVGGFSRNIQYF; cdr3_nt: TGTGCCAGCAGCCCCAACGTGGGGGGTTTCTCTCGGAACATTCAGTACTTC
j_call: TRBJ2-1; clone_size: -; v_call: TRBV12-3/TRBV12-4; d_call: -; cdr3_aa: CASSHRVATYNEQFF; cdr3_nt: TGTGCCAGCAGTCACAGGGTAGCGACCTACAATGAGCAGTTCTTC
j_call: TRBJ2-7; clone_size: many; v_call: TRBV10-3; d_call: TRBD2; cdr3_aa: CAISRTSGRAGEQYF; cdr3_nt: TGTGCCATCAGTCGGACTAGCGGGAGGGCCGGCGAGCAGTACTTC
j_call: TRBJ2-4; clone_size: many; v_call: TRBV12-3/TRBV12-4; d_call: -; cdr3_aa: CASSFVGIKNIQYF; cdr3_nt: TGTGCCAGCAGTTTTGTAGGGATCAAAAACATTCAGTACTTC
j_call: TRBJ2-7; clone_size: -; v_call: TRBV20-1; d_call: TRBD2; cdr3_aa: CSARLAGGPWYEQYF; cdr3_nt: TGCAGTGCTAGACTAGCGGGAGGGCCTTGGTACGAGCAGTACTTC
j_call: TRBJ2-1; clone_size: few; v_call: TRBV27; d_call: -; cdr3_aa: CATLWDGGAKVEQFF; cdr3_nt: TGTGCCACCCTGTGGGATGGAGGTGCGAAGGTGGAGCAGTTCTTC
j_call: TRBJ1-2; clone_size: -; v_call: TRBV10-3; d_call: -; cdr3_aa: CAISESGGAYEDYGYTF; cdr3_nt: TGTGCCATCAGTGAGTCCGGGGGGGCTTATGAGGACTATGGCTACACCTTC
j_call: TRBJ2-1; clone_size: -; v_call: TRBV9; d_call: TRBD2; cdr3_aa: CASSLSFAGGRNEQFF; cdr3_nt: TGTGCCAGCAGCTTAAGTTTCGCGGGAGGGAGGAATGAGCAGTTCTTC
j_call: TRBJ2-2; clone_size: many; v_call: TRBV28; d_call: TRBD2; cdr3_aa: CASSFPPQLAGVNTGELFF; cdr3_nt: TGTGCCAGCAGTTTCCCCCCCCAGCTAGCGGGAGTCAACACCGGGGAGCTGTTTTTT
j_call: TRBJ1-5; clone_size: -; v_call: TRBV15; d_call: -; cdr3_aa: CATNRAGGGNQPQHF; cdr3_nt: TGTGCCACCAACAGAGCAGGTGGAGGCAATCAGCCCCAGCATTTT